This TCR beta chain was sequenced for a study of T cell changes during pregnancy in multiple sclerosis. The table came from immunoSEQ multiplex PCR; TCRdb's copy has only in-frame clones and leaves some out. The profile shows approximately 97,000 clones, around 92% of them singletons. The germline V gene encodes CDR1 SGDLS and CDR2 YYNGEE. Trimming removed 5 bases from V and 0 bases from J; junction bases left unmatched: 10. The CDR3 has 17 residues. The TCR sequence derives from a female donor in good health, enrolled as a control in a pregnancy study. Sequenced material: peripheral blood, taken after pregnancy. The chain employs TRBV9 and TRBJ2-4; TRBD1 agrees at 8 bases. The CDR3 is CASSPGGTSIAKNIQYF. CDR3 sequence (DNA): TGTGCCAGCAGTCCAGGGGGCACAAGTATAGCCAAAAACATTCAGTACTTC.